What follows are 14 T cell receptor beta chains derived from one specimen sequenced in a study of cytomegalovirus exposure and HLA in healthy donors. PCR used 60 Vbeta primers and 13 Jbeta primers. Libraries were prepared by immunoSEQ multiplex PCR; TCRdb keeps only in-frame clonotypes and omits some of them. In the table there are 200,000 or so clones, more than 65% of which are singletons. Sequenced sample: PBMCs. The source of these receptors is a woman in her 30s in good health and CMV-seropositive.

The chain joins TRBV19 to TRBJ2-3; D perhaps matches TRBD2 (6 bases). Germline V gene sequence: CDR1 LNHDA, CDR2 SQIVND (reference sequence). There are 15 residues in the CDR3. V gave up 5 bases and J gave up 2 bases, with 14 bases separating them. CDR3 sequence: CASSVTRSITDTQYF. The CDR3 nucleotides read TGTGCCAGTAGTGTGACTAGGTCGATCACAGATACGCAGTATTTT. The full variable domain, with the rest looked up from reference TRBV19 and TRBJ2-3, is DGGITQSPKYLFRKEGQNVTLSCEQNLNHDAMYWYRQDPGQGLRLIYYSQIVNDFQKGDIAEGYSVSREKKESFPLTVTSAQKNPTAFYLCASSVTRSITDTQYFGPGTRLTVL.

The V gene is TRBV11-2, the J gene TRBJ1-6; no reliable D call. V lost 2 bases to trimming and J lost 10 bases, with 15 bases between them. The CDR3 extends over 15 amino acids. Germline CDR1 and CDR2: SGHAT and FQNNGV. CDR3 nucleotides: TGTGCCAGCAGCTTAATGAGCCGCCCGGGATCACCCCTCCACTTT. It is translated as CASSLMSRPGSPLHF.

The chain carries TRBV11-2 and TRBJ1-2, with D tentatively TRBD1 (6 bases). Trimming cost V 3 bases and J 4 bases, with 12 bases left between them. The CDR3 consists of 14 residues. Germline CDR1 reads SGHAT; CDR2 reads FQNNGV. The CDR3 nucleotides are TGTGCCAGCAGCTTGGGGGCAGTCCTCTATGGCTACACCTTC. Encoded protein: CASSLGAVLYGYTF. The complete variable domain, with remaining parts taken from reference TRBV11-2 and TRBJ1-2, reads EAGVAQSPRYKIIEKRQSVAFWCNPISGHATLYWYQQILGQGPKLLIQFQNNGVVDDSQLPKDRFSAERLKGVDSTLKIQPAKLEDSAVYLCASSLGAVLYGYTFGSGTRLTVV.

The rearrangement links TRBV6-5 to TRBJ1-4, with D uncertain. Germline V CDR1 and CDR2: MNHEY, SVGAGI. The CDR3 is made up of 12 amino acids. Trimming left V 6 bases short and J 4 bases short, with 6 bases between. CDR3 sequence: CASSEINEKLFF. The CDR3 DNA is TGTGCCAGCAGCGAGATTAATGAAAAACTGTTTTTT.

Only a few counts were recorded for this clone. The chain has TRBV4-1 and TRBJ2-7, with D possibly being TRBD1 (5 bases). Germline V gene lookup returns CDR1 MGHRA and CDR2 YSYEKL. This CDR3 region has 15 residues. V lost 3 bases to trimming and J lost 5 bases, with 17 bases between them. CDR3 protein: CASSQAQGFSHEQYF. The CDR3 DNA is TGCGCCAGCAGCCAGGCTCAGGGTTTTTCTCACGAGCAGTACTTC.

This chain connects TRBV7-2 to TRBJ2-7; the D gene is possibly TRBD1 (7 bases). This CDR3 contains 13 residues. Trimming left V 5 bases short and J 3 bases short, with 11 bases between. Per the germline V gene, CDR1 is SGHTA and CDR2 is FQGNSA. DNA of the CDR3: TGTGCCAGCAGCCAGGGGGGATACTACGAGCAGTACTTC. It yields the protein CASSQGGYYEQYF.

CDR3 nucleotides: TGTGCCAGTAGCCCCACAAACTACGAGCAGTACTTC. This codes for CASSPTNYEQYF. The chain carries TRBV19 and TRBJ2-7; the D is unclear. This CDR3 is built from 12 residues. Trimming shortened V by 6 bases and J by 3 bases, and 9 bases separated the two germline ends. Germline CDR1 reads LNHDA; CDR2 reads SQIVND (reference sequence). The whole variable domain, filled in from reference TRBV19 and TRBJ2-7, reads DGGITQSPKYLFRKEGQNVTLSCEQNLNHDAMYWYRQDPGQGLRLIYYSQIVNDFQKGDIAEGYSVSREKKESFPLTVTSAQKNPTAFYLCASSPTNYEQYFGPGTRLTVT.

The rearrangement joins TRBV7-9 to TRBJ1-4; 8 nucleotides align to TRBD1. Germline CDR1 SEHNR, CDR2 FQNEAQ (reference sequence). The V gene end was trimmed by 1 base and the J gene end by 6 bases; junction bases not matched to a gene: 13. The CDR3 loop spans 18 amino acids. CDR3 residues: CASSLGRTNRGVDEKLFF. CDR3 nucleotides: TGTGCCAGCAGCTTAGGGAGGACGAACAGGGGGGTCGATGAAAAACTGTTTTTT.

Concerning this clone: The junction does not match germline at one end; this may be a read error. In nucleotides, the CDR3 is TGTGCCAGCAGGGAAGCGACAGGGAACTATGGCTACACCTTC. Translating it yields CASREATGNYGYTF. The chain joins TRBV2 to TRBJ1-2, with 7 bases lining up with TRBD1. Germline V gene sequence: CDR1 SNHLY, CDR2 FYNNEI. CDR3 length: 14 residues.

This chain links TRBV7-6 with TRBJ2-7, with D possibly TRBD1 on 5 matching bases. Trimming left V 2 bases short and J 5 bases short, with 10 bases between. CDR3 length: 13 amino acids. The germline V gene encodes CDR1 SGHVS and CDR2 FNYEAQ. The CDR3 is CASSLRQGDEQYF. CDR3 DNA sequence: TGTGCCAGCAGCTTACGGCAGGGCGACGAGCAGTACTTC.

The genes are TRBV28 and TRBJ2-7, with TRBD2 matching 13 bases. CDR1 MDHEN and CDR2 SYDVKM come from the germline V gene. The V gene end was trimmed by 5 bases and the J gene end by 8 bases; junction bases not matched to a gene: 6. The CDR3 is made up of 14 amino acids. The CDR3 loop reads CASSPGTSGMKQYF. The CDR3 nucleotides read TGTGCCAGCAGTCCCGGGACTAGCGGGATGAAGCAGTACTTC.

The chain recombines TRBV6-5 with TRBJ2-1; 11 bases agree with TRBD2. The junction had 2 bases not matched to a gene; V was cut back by 0 bases and J by 4 bases. Germline CDR1 reads MNHEY; CDR2 reads SVGAGI. This CDR3 has 16 amino acids. The CDR3 here is CASSYSGLAEYNEQFF. The CDR3 DNA sequence: TGTGCCAGCAGTTACTCGGGACTAGCGGAGTACAATGAGCAGTTCTTC.

With regard to this clone: One end of the junction fails to match germline, which may point to a read error. The gene calls are TRBV28 and TRBJ2-7; the D gene is possibly TRBD2 (6 bases). Germline V gene lookup returns CDR1 MDHEN and CDR2 SYDVKM. The CDR3 consists of 14 residues. CDR3 residues: CASNLLGEDYEQYF. DNA of the CDR3: TGTGCCAGCAATTTACTTGGGGAGGACTACGAGCAGTACTTC.

On this clone itself: At the DNA level, this CDR3 is encoded by other sequences in the same sample as well. This rearrangement joins TRBV5-1 to TRBJ2-7; TRBD1 matches at 10 bases. Germline assignment: CDR1 SGHRS and CDR2 YFSETQ. CDR3 size: 13 residues. V was pared by 5 bases and J by 6 bases, with 5 bases of the junction left unmatched. This CDR3 reads CASRGTGVAEQYF. In DNA form, the CDR3 reads TGCGCCAGCAGGGGGACAGGGGTCGCCGAGCAGTACTTC.